The rows below give T cell receptor beta chains drawn from one sample of a study of T cell repertoires in cytomegalovirus infection. In TCRdb, the reads were re-called with MiXCR into one record per CDR3 protein. The sample yields about 920,000 distinct CDR3 sequences, around 32% seen once. Their specific antigens are unknown. Sequencing was performed on cultured CD8+ T cells from PBMCs, taken from culture after CMV antigen stimulation. These TCRs come from a human donor in good health (CMV status not recorded). Some clones in this sample may be carry-over from other donors' samples. Both conserved end residues are part of each CDR3. The D gene is left open where the match is weak. Clone size is shown for a subset of rows, as once, few, many or a class of expanded clone.

d_gene: TRBD2
abundance: NA
v_gene: TRBV19
j_gene: TRBJ2-1
CDR3aa: CASLETSGGRSSYNEQFF
CDR3nt: TGTGCCAGCCTTGAGACTAGCGGGGGGCGGAGCTCCTACAATGAGCAGTTCTTC

d_gene: TRBD2
abundance: NA
v_gene: TRBV5-1
j_gene: TRBJ2-5
CDR3aa: CASRTSGREQETQYF
CDR3nt: TGCGCCAGCAGAACTAGCGGGCGAGAGCAAGAGACCCAGTACTTC

d_gene: NA
abundance: NA
v_gene: TRBV2
j_gene: TRBJ2-1
CDR3aa: CASSEDSDTYNEQFF
CDR3nt: TGTGCCAGCAGTGAGGACAGTGATACCTACAATGAGCAGTTCTTC

d_gene: NA
abundance: NA
v_gene: TRBV6-6
j_gene: TRBJ1-5
CDR3aa: CASSYGSRQPQHF
CDR3nt: TGTGCCAGCAGTTACGGGAGTCGTCAGCCCCAGCATTTT

d_gene: NA
abundance: many
v_gene: TRBV12-3/TRBV12-4
j_gene: TRBJ1-1
CDR3aa: CASSPPNRRTEAFF
CDR3nt: TGTGCCAGCAGCCCTCCTAACAGGAGAACTGAAGCTTTCTTT

d_gene: NA
abundance: NA
v_gene: TRBV19
j_gene: TRBJ2-7
CDR3aa: CASSMSGYYEQYF
CDR3nt: TGTGCCAGTAGTATGTCCGGGTACTACGAGCAGTACTTC

d_gene: NA
abundance: NA
v_gene: TRBV6-5
j_gene: TRBJ1-1
CDR3aa: CASSTRQEMNTEAFF
CDR3nt: TGTGCCAGCAGTACCCGACAGGAGATGAACACTGAAGCTTTCTTT

d_gene: NA
abundance: NA
v_gene: TRBV9
j_gene: TRBJ2-6
CDR3aa: CASRDRMAGANVLTF
CDR3nt: TGTGCCAGCCGCGATAGGATGGCTGGGGCCAACGTCCTGACTTTC

d_gene: NA
abundance: few
v_gene: TRBV9
j_gene: TRBJ2-5
CDR3aa: CASPPRGTPRETQYF
CDR3nt: TGTGCCAGCCCTCCCCGCGGGACTCCGAGGGAGACCCAGTACTTC

d_gene: TRBD2
abundance: NA
v_gene: TRBV4-1
j_gene: TRBJ2-3
CDR3aa: CASSQAGGDTQYF
CDR3nt: TGCGCCAGCAGCCAAGCGGGGGGAGATACGCAGTATTTT

d_gene: TRBD1
abundance: NA
v_gene: TRBV12-3/TRBV12-4
j_gene: TRBJ2-2
CDR3aa: CASSFVNPGQGVNTGELFF
CDR3nt: TGTGCCAGCAGTTTCGTCAACCCGGGACAGGGGGTTAACACCGGGGAGCTGTTTTTT

d_gene: TRBD2
abundance: NA
v_gene: TRBV3-1
j_gene: TRBJ2-7
CDR3aa: CASSTTGLAGEGEQYF
CDR3nt: TGTGCCAGCAGCACTACGGGACTAGCGGGGGAAGGCGAGCAGTACTTC

d_gene: NA
abundance: NA
v_gene: TRBV7-9
j_gene: TRBJ2-1
CDR3aa: CASNPGGPYIEQFF
CDR3nt: TGTGCCAGCAACCCGGGGGGCCCCTACATTGAGCAGTTCTTC

d_gene: NA
abundance: NA
v_gene: TRBV2
j_gene: TRBJ2-2
CDR3aa: CASSRPSGELFF
CDR3nt: TGTGCCAGCAGCCGACCGAGCGGGGAGCTGTTTTTT

d_gene: NA
abundance: NA
v_gene: TRBV3-1
j_gene: TRBJ2-1
CDR3aa: CASRGAGEIYEQFF
CDR3nt: TGTGCCAGCCGGGGGGCGGGGGAGATTTATGAGCAGTTCTTC

d_gene: NA
abundance: many
v_gene: TRBV7-9
j_gene: TRBJ2-1
CDR3aa: CASPDRTVPNSYNEQFF
CDR3nt: TGTGCCAGCCCCGATCGGACGGTACCGAACTCCTACAATGAGCAGTTCTTC

d_gene: NA
abundance: few
v_gene: TRBV29-1
j_gene: TRBJ2-1
CDR3aa: CSVVMDEQFF
CDR3nt: TGCAGCGTTGTAATGGATGAGCAGTTCTTC

d_gene: TRBD2
abundance: NA
v_gene: TRBV7-9
j_gene: TRBJ2-2
CDR3aa: CARASGGPYTGELFF
CDR3nt: TGTGCCAGAGCTAGCGGGGGGCCTTACACCGGGGAGCTGTTTTTT

d_gene: NA
abundance: NA
v_gene: TRBV7-9
j_gene: TRBJ2-1
CDR3aa: CASKQVSSYNEQFF
CDR3nt: TGTGCCAGCAAACAGGTGTCATCCTACAATGAGCAGTTCTTC

d_gene: TRBD2
abundance: few
v_gene: TRBV10-3
j_gene: TRBJ2-1
CDR3aa: CAISEVGLAGSNEQFF
CDR3nt: TGTGCCATCAGTGAAGTAGGACTAGCGGGGTCCAATGAGCAGTTCTTC

d_gene: TRBD2
abundance: NA
v_gene: TRBV6-2/TRBV6-3
j_gene: TRBJ2-1
CDR3aa: CAGTRGERGVSYNEQFF
CDR3nt: TGTGCCGGCACCCGGGGGGAGCGGGGGGTCTCCTACAATGAGCAGTTCTTC

d_gene: NA
abundance: NA
v_gene: TRBV5-5
j_gene: TRBJ2-3
CDR3aa: CASSLQGRAQDTQYF
CDR3nt: TGTGCCAGCAGCTTGCAGGGGAGAGCACAGGATACGCAGTATTTT

d_gene: NA
abundance: NA
v_gene: TRBV19
j_gene: TRBJ1-5
CDR3aa: CASTFGGNQPQHF
CDR3nt: TGTGCCAGTACCTTCGGGGGAAATCAGCCCCAGCATTTT

d_gene: TRBD2
abundance: NA
v_gene: TRBV10-2
j_gene: TRBJ2-1
CDR3aa: CASSDLAGGPYNEQFF
CDR3nt: TGCGCCAGCAGTGATCTAGCGGGGGGGCCTTACAATGAGCAGTTCTTC

d_gene: NA
abundance: NA
v_gene: TRBV7-4
j_gene: TRBJ2-7
CDR3aa: CASRAGDRPSYEQYF
CDR3nt: TGTGCCAGCAGGGCGGGGGACAGACCATCCTACGAGCAGTACTTC

d_gene: TRBD2
abundance: NA
v_gene: TRBV28
j_gene: TRBJ2-3
CDR3aa: CASSFRTSGGPQDTQYF
CDR3nt: TGTGCCAGCAGTTTTCGTACTAGCGGGGGGCCGCAAGATACGCAGTATTTT